The 23 T cell receptor beta chains given below trace back to one sample, sequenced in a study of control samples from healthy donors and cancer patients (dated by TCRdb to 2018 to 2020). Libraries were built with the immunoSEQ multiplex PCR assay. TCRdb retrieved this table from immuneACCESS and kept in-frame rearrangements only. Not all clones are present; in checked studies, unresolved V genes account for under half, and no reason is known for the remainder. The sample includes about 120,000 clones, with 80% to 90% observed a single time. Clones ranked in the top ten supply 30% to 40% of the sample. Sequenced: blood. The receptors were gathered from a man between 50 and 59 years old in good health.

This sequence joins TRBV7-2 and TRBJ1-1; D remains ambiguous. Looked up from germline, CDR1 is SGHTA and CDR2 is FQGNSA. This CDR3 comprises 13 residues. The V end lost 2 bases, the J end lost 3 bases, and 7 bases lay between the germline ends. The CDR3 DNA reads TGTGCCAGCAGCTTAATAGGGTACACTGAAGCTTTCTTT. Translated: CASSLIGYTEAFF.

This clone has just one count. The chain employs TRBV18 and TRBJ2-7, with TRBD1 matching over 8 bases. The V gene's germline CDR1 is KGHSH and CDR2 LQKENI. The CDR3 has 13 residues. Losses at the gene ends were 3 bases for V and 4 bases for J; bases not matched to a gene: 2. The CDR3 nucleotides are TGTGCCAGCTCACCGCGGACAGGGTACGAGCAGTACTTC. Amino acids: CASSPRTGYEQYF.

This rearrangement joins TRBV11-3 to TRBJ1-2, with 7 bases matching TRBD1. The germline V gene encodes CDR1 SGHNT and CDR2 YENEEA. The CDR3 sequence is 13 residues long. V was clipped by 3 bases and J by 4 bases; unmatched bases: 2. This CDR3 reads CASSLPGGYGYTF. The CDR3 coding sequence is TGTGCCAGCAGCTTGCCAGGGGGCTATGGCTACACCTTC.

The chain couples TRBV5-5 to TRBJ1-2, with unresolved D. V was trimmed by 0 bases and J by 5 bases, leaving 5 bases between them. The V gene's germline CDR1 is SGHKS and CDR2 YYEKEE (reference sequence). The CDR3 has 12 residues. CDR3 bases: TGTGCCAGCAGCTTGGGTGCTTATGGCTACACCTTC. Its protein is CASSLGAYGYTF.

The chain recombines TRBV12-5 with TRBJ2-5; 11 bases are a match to TRBD1. CDR1 and CDR2 from the germline V gene are LGHNT and FRNRAP. This CDR3 comprises 14 residues. With 8 bases clipped from V and 5 bases from J, the junction kept 7 bases outside the gene matches. CDR3 nucleotide sequence: TGTGCTAGTACTAGGACAGGGGGCGGGGAGACCCAGTACTTC. Its protein product is CASTRTGGGETQYF.

The chain joins TRBV2 to TRBJ1-2; D is undetermined. Germline values: CDR1 SNHLY, CDR2 FYNNEI. This CDR3 is built from 17 residues. V was pared by 5 bases and J by 6 bases, with 25 bases between. CDR3 nucleotides: TGTGCCAGCAGTTCTCAAGGAGGTAGGGAAGGAGGCGATGGCTACACCTTC. Translation gives CASSSQGGREGGDGYTF.

This clone was seen more than once but under ten times. The chain carries TRBV2 and TRBJ1-2; tentative D call: TRBD1 (6 bases). This CDR3 region has 13 residues. Germline V gene sequence: CDR1 SNHLY, CDR2 FYNNEI. V lost 10 bases and J 8 bases, leaving 20 bases between the germline ends. CDR3 DNA sequence: TGTGCCAAATTACAGGGTGTTGGAGGAGGCTACACCTTC. It is translated as CAKLQGVGGGYTF.

This chain uses TRBV27 with TRBJ1-2; D is unresolved. The CDR3 contains 13 residues. V lost 4 bases and J lost 4, with 10 bases in between. The germline gives CDR1 MNHEY, CDR2 SMNVEV (reference sequence). The CDR3 region is CASSSSGPYGYTF. In DNA, the CDR3 is TGTGCCAGCAGTTCCAGCGGACCCTATGGCTACACCTTC.

This chain uses TRBV5-6 with TRBJ1-2, with 8 bases matching TRBD1. The CDR3 has 14 amino acids. The trim removed 4 bases at V and 4 bases at J, leaving 6 bases unmatched. Per the germline V gene, CDR1 is SGHDT and CDR2 is YYEEEE. The CDR3 DNA reads TGTGCCAGCAGCCTCGCGGACAGGGCCTATGGCTACACCTTC. Its protein product is CASSLADRAYGYTF.

This clone was seen only once. The rearrangement joins TRBV30 to TRBJ2-2, with D possibly matching TRBD1 (6 bases). Trimming removed 2 bases at V and 5 bases at J, with 6 bases between. Germline-derived CDR1 and CDR2 are GTSNPN and SVGIG (reference sequence). This CDR3 is built from 12 residues. The CDR3 is CAWSQGTGELFF. As DNA, the CDR3 is TGTGCCTGGAGTCAGGGGACCGGGGAGCTGTTTTTT.

The chain employs TRBV24-1 and TRBJ2-2; D possibly matches TRBD1 or TRBD2 (6 bases each). This CDR3 has 15 residues. Germline loops: CDR1 KGHDR, CDR2 SFDVKD. Trimming pared 3 bases from V and 7 bases from J, leaving 14 bases between. In nucleotides, the CDR3 is TGTGCCACCAGTGATCCCCCGGGGGCCGGCGGGGAGCTGTTTTTT. As protein: CATSDPPGAGGELFF.

CDR3 region: CASSSGFSSYEQYF. DNA of the CDR3: TGTGCCAGCAGCTCAGGGTTTAGCTCCTACGAGCAGTACTTC. The chain couples TRBV7-9 to TRBJ2-7; D is possibly TRBD1 (5 bases). The CDR3 sequence is 14 residues long. Trimming pared 4 bases from V and 0 bases from J, leaving 10 bases between. CDR1 is SEHNR and CDR2 is FQNEAQ in the germline V gene (reference sequence).

The chain joins TRBV4-3 to TRBJ2-1, with 10 bases identical to TRBD2. Germline V gene lookup returns CDR1 LGHNA and CDR2 YSLEER. This CDR3 contains 17 residues. The trim removed 4 bases at V and 5 bases at J, leaving 11 bases unmatched. The CDR3 sequence is CASSLYLAGVWNNEQFF. The CDR3 coding sequence is TGCGCCAGCAGCCTCTATCTAGCGGGGGTATGGAACAATGAGCAGTTCTTC.

The CDR3 loop is CASSSLLAGGVRPIQYF. CDR3 nucleotides: TGTGCCAGCAGCTCGCTCCTAGCGGGGGGGGTCAGGCCCATTCAGTACTTC. The gene calls are TRBV6-2 or TRBV6-3 and TRBJ2-4; the match to TRBD2 covers 12 bases. Germline lookup yields CDR1 MNHEY and CDR2 SVGEGT. The trim removed 6 bases at V and 9 bases at J, leaving 15 bases unmatched. The CDR3 loop spans 17 amino acids.

The chain links TRBV12-3 or TRBV12-4 to TRBJ1-2, with D hard to call. The CDR3 sequence is 11 residues long. The V end was cut by 7 bases, the J end by 6 bases, with 9 bases between. CDR3 residues: CASTRRDGYTF. CDR3 sequence (DNA): TGTGCCAGCACCCGAAGGGATGGCTACACCTTC.

The chain combines TRBV30 with TRBJ1-3; D is unresolved. The CDR3 consists of 13 residues. Germline lookup yields CDR1 GTSNPN and CDR2 SVGIG (reference sequence). Trimming took 4 bases from V and 2 from J, leaving 9 bases between them. Written as DNA, the CDR3 is TGTGCCTGGAATGTCTGGGCTGGAAACACCATATATTTT. Translation: CAWNVWAGNTIYF.

The V and J genes are TRBV19 and TRBJ2-5, with TRBD2 identical over 8 bases. The CDR3 extends over 18 amino acids. The germline gives CDR1 LNHDA, CDR2 SQIVND (reference sequence). The V segment lost 5 bases and the J segment 1 base; nucleotides outside the gene matches: 15. The CDR3 sequence: CASSRSPSGLAGQETQYF. The CDR3, as DNA: TGTGCCAGTAGTCGAAGCCCCTCCGGACTAGCAGGCCAAGAGACCCAGTACTTC.

The V call is TRBV29-1, the J call TRBJ1-2, with D possibly being TRBD1 (5 bases). The germline CDR1 and CDR2 sequences are SQVTM and ANQGSEA. V was pared by 6 bases and J by 3 bases, with 14 bases between. The CDR3 is 13 residues long. The DNA of the CDR3 is TGCAGCGTGGTGGGACTCCCGGACTATGGCTACACCTTC. It is translated as CSVVGLPDYGYTF.

The genes are TRBV6-5 and TRBJ1-5; 8 nucleotides match TRBD1. The trim removed 4 bases at V and 0 bases at J, leaving 5 bases unmatched. Germline lookup yields CDR1 MNHEY and CDR2 SVGAGI. This CDR3 is built from 16 residues. The chain's CDR3 is CASSFRGRNSNQPQHF. CDR3 nucleotides: TGTGCCAGCAGTTTCAGGGGGCGAAATAGCAATCAGCCCCAGCATTTT.

The V call is TRBV5-1, the J call TRBJ2-3; 11 bases are a match to TRBD2. The CDR3 has 17 amino acids. J gave up 5 bases and V 3 bases, and 11 bases lay outside the gene matches. CDR1 and CDR2 from the germline V gene are SGHRS and YFSETQ. CDR3 DNA sequence: TGCGCCAGCAGCTCCTTTAGCGGGGGGGCCTCCGTAGATACGCAGTATTTT. Its protein product is CASSSFSGGASVDTQYF. The full variable domain, with the rest looked up from reference TRBV5-1 and TRBJ2-3, is KAGVTQTPRYLIKTRGQQVTLSCSPISGHRSVSWYQQTPGQGLQFLFEYFSETQRNKGNFPGRFSGRQFSNSRSEMNVSTLELGDSALYLCASSSFSGGASVDTQYFGPGTRLTVL.

The chain recombines TRBV19 with TRBJ1-4; D call uncertain. Germline CDR1 reads LNHDA; CDR2 reads SQIVND (reference sequence). The CDR3 is made up of 14 amino acids. V was clipped by 3 bases and J by 4 bases, with 9 bases between them. CDR3 loop: CASSMIPDNEKLFF. Here the CDR3 DNA reads TGTGCCAGTAGTATGATCCCAGATAATGAAAAACTGTTTTTT. Using reference TRBV19 and TRBJ1-4 for the parts outside the CDR3, the full variable domain is DGGITQSPKYLFRKEGQNVTLSCEQNLNHDAMYWYRQDPGQGLRLIYYSQIVNDFQKGDIAEGYSVSREKKESFPLTVTSAQKNPTAFYLCASSMIPDNEKLFFGSGTQLSVL.

This chain links TRBV19 with TRBJ1-4, with 7 bases aligning to TRBD1. Germline V gene lookup returns CDR1 LNHDA and CDR2 SQIVND (reference sequence). J was trimmed by 5 bases and V by 6 bases; bases with no gene match: 6. The CDR3 contains 14 residues. CDR3 in DNA: TGTGCCAGTAGCCGACAGGGAATAAATGAAAAACTGTTTTTT. Protein sequence: CASSRQGINEKLFF.

V is TRBV18 and J is TRBJ2-7, with D possibly matching TRBD2 (6 bases). The CDR3 totals 16 residues. Germline V lookup: CDR1 KGHSH, CDR2 LQKENI. Trimming cost V 5 bases and J 2 bases, with 19 bases left between them. Here the CDR3 reads CASSATGTLLTYEQYF. DNA for the CDR3: TGTGCCAGCTCAGCGACCGGGACTCTCTTGACCTACGAGCAGTACTTC.